This entry is about one TCR beta chain. These data belong to a study of T cell clones after liver transplantation. Profiled with immunoSEQ multiplex PCR; TCRdb holds only in-frame clones, not every one. There are about 120,000 clones in the sample; about nine tenths occur only once, and 0.75% to 0.85% lies in the top ten. The receptor was derived from a human patient who received a liver transplant. These T cells may partly come from the graft donor. Material: CD4+ T cells from blood, obtained 12 months after liver transplant.

This CDR3 reads CASSLHQRGTQYF. Written as DNA, the CDR3 is TGTGCCAGCAGCTTACACCAGCGGGGAACCCAGTACTTC. V and J are TRBV7-2 and TRBJ2-5; 7 bases align to TRBD2. Germline CDR1 reads SGHTA; CDR2 reads FQGNSA. The CDR3 consists of 13 residues. Trimming took 2 bases from V and 8 from J; bases not matched to a gene: 5.